This is a list of T cell receptor beta chains from one sample in a study of resident and recirculating memory T cells in vitiligo. Measured with immunoSEQ multiplex PCR; TCRdb has only the in-frame clones, and not every one. This table has 35,000 to 45,000 clones, around 90% appearing once. Input material: blood. Receptors were obtained from a male donor with vitiligo. CDR3s include the opening cysteine and the closing phenylalanine or tryptophan. The order of the fields is J gene, D gene, V gene, CDR3 protein. The D gene is left open where the match is weak.

J gene: TRBJ1-1; D gene: TRBD1; V gene: TRBV7-2; CDR3 protein: CASSFQGEVTEAFF
J gene: TRBJ2-6; D gene: -; V gene: TRBV6-4; CDR3 protein: CASSIDAGANVLTF
J gene: TRBJ2-1; D gene: TRBD2; V gene: TRBV11-2; CDR3 protein: CASSLRRTGTSGVRNEQFF
J gene: TRBJ2-7; D gene: TRBD1; V gene: TRBV11-3; CDR3 protein: CASSPTGQASYEQYF
J gene: TRBJ1-1; D gene: TRBD1; V gene: TRBV5-1; CDR3 protein: CASSLEIQGTEAFF
J gene: TRBJ1-2; D gene: TRBD1; V gene: TRBV5-1; CDR3 protein: CASSLEPDRVNGYTF
J gene: TRBJ2-7; D gene: -; V gene: TRBV9; CDR3 protein: CASSSPAAPWEQYF
J gene: TRBJ2-1; D gene: TRBD2; V gene: TRBV13; CDR3 protein: CASRPQGGGRSNEQFF
J gene: TRBJ2-2; D gene: -; V gene: TRBV9; CDR3 protein: CASSPSDGGELFF
J gene: TRBJ2-1; D gene: -; V gene: TRBV7-2; CDR3 protein: CASDGGPSSYNEQFF
J gene: TRBJ1-5; D gene: TRBD1; V gene: TRBV19; CDR3 protein: CASSGGTGSQPQHF
J gene: TRBJ2-3; D gene: -; V gene: TRBV16; CDR3 protein: CASSRTPTVLPTDTQYF
J gene: TRBJ1-1; D gene: -; V gene: TRBV9; CDR3 protein: CASSVVAGREAFF
J gene: TRBJ2-3; D gene: -; V gene: TRBV9; CDR3 protein: CASHSRVEDTQYF
J gene: TRBJ1-6; D gene: -; V gene: TRBV19; CDR3 protein: CASSLDIGSPLHF
J gene: TRBJ2-2; D gene: TRBD1; V gene: TRBV5-4; CDR3 protein: CASSSGTGGAGGELFF
J gene: TRBJ2-3; D gene: TRBD2; V gene: TRBV9; CDR3 protein: CASSGKLAASTDTQYF
J gene: TRBJ1-2; D gene: -; V gene: TRBV7-2; CDR3 protein: CASSLMTMFPDGYTF
J gene: TRBJ1-2; D gene: -; V gene: TRBV2; CDR3 protein: CASSGKGLPFGYTF
J gene: TRBJ1-5; D gene: -; V gene: TRBV4-1; CDR3 protein: CASSQDNSEAWQPQHF
J gene: TRBJ2-7; D gene: -; V gene: TRBV27; CDR3 protein: CASSPTGVGEQYF
J gene: TRBJ2-5; D gene: -; V gene: TRBV11-2; CDR3 protein: CASSLHSRPQETQYF
J gene: TRBJ2-1; D gene: TRBD2; V gene: TRBV19; CDR3 protein: CASSSPRGGGNNEQFF
J gene: TRBJ2-7; D gene: TRBD2; V gene: TRBV5-1; CDR3 protein: CASSPSHLAGPLSYEQYF
J gene: TRBJ2-3; D gene: TRBD2; V gene: TRBV7-8; CDR3 protein: CASSPSLAGGHLPGGGDTQYF
J gene: TRBJ2-1; D gene: TRBD2; V gene: TRBV4-3; CDR3 protein: CASSQGAGSGGGNEQFF
J gene: TRBJ2-5; D gene: -; V gene: TRBV5-4; CDR3 protein: CASNRVGDQETQYF
J gene: TRBJ2-1; D gene: TRBD1; V gene: TRBV7-8; CDR3 protein: CASSFDRGSYNEQFF
J gene: TRBJ2-7; D gene: -; V gene: TRBV18; CDR3 protein: CASSLGVGYEQYF
J gene: TRBJ2-3; D gene: -; V gene: TRBV9; CDR3 protein: CASSVDQDTQYF
J gene: TRBJ2-2; D gene: -; V gene: TRBV4-1; CDR3 protein: CASSFGENTGELFF